These 29 T cell receptor beta chains were sequenced from one sample in a study of CD8+ T cells in alopecia areata. Reverse transcribed after extraction, RNA yielded cDNA as the sequencing template. Profiled with immunoSEQ multiplex PCR; TCRdb holds only in-frame clones, not every one. The sample comprises roughly 120,000 clones, about 61% of which are singletons, and around 2.7% rests with the top ten. Sequences were obtained from CD4+ T cells sorted from blood. Source of these receptors: a human donor in good health.

For this clone: Other nucleotide sequences from this sample produce the same CDR3. CDR3 bases: TGTGCCTGGAGTGTACCCCCAGATACGCAGTATTTT. The encoded protein is CAWSVPPDTQYF. J is TRBJ2-3 and V is TRBV30; D is unresolved. The CDR3 totals 12 residues. Trimming cost V 0 bases and J 4 bases, with 5 bases left between them. Germline V gene data show CDR1 as GTSNPN and CDR2 as SVGIG (reference sequence).

This clone was recorded once. J is TRBJ2-3 and V is TRBV29-1; 9 bases align to TRBD1. Germline lookup yields CDR1 SQVTM and CDR2 ANQGSEA. Losses at the gene ends were 6 bases for V and 5 bases for J; bases not matched to a gene: 3. This CDR3 region has 12 residues. The CDR3 DNA follows: TGCAGCGTAGGGGGACAGGGAGATACGCAGTATTTT. This codes for CSVGGQGDTQYF.

The V and J genes are TRBV29-1 and TRBJ2-5, with no clear D. Trimming removed 2 bases from V and 5 bases from J, with 9 bases in between. The germline V gene has CDR1 SQVTM and CDR2 ANQGSEA. CDR3 size: 12 residues. DNA for the CDR3: TGCAGCGTTGAATATACCTGGGAGACCCAGTACTTC. It yields the protein CSVEYTWETQYF.

This clone was seen a single time. The chain carries TRBV6-1 and TRBJ1-2, with D hard to call. Trimming stripped 6 bases from V and 0 bases from J, with 8 bases between. Germline V gives CDR1 MNHNS, CDR2 SASEGT. CDR3 length equals 13 residues. CDR3 nucleotide sequence: TGTGCCAGCAGCCCAAGGGCTAACTATGGCTACACCTTC. It is translated as CASSPRANYGYTF.

This chain uses TRBV7-9 with TRBJ2-1; 7 nucleotides align to TRBD1. Trimming cost V 8 bases and J 5 bases; bases outside gene matches: 9. The CDR3 consists of 14 residues. Germline-derived CDR1 and CDR2 are SEHNR and FQNEAQ (reference sequence). CDR3 nucleotide sequence: TGTGCCAGCGCTATCGGGACAGTGCACAATGAGCAGTTCTTC. Residues: CASAIGTVHNEQFF.

The chain employs TRBV25-1 and TRBJ2-3; perhaps D is TRBD1 or TRBD2 (5 bases each). The CDR3 sequence is 13 residues long. The V gene's germline CDR1 is MGHDK and CDR2 SYGVNS. Deletions cut 7 bases from V and 11 bases from J, with 19 bases between. The CDR3 loop is CASTPGPQVGQYF. CDR3 nucleotide sequence: TGTGCCAGCACCCCGGGACCCCAAGTGGGGCAGTATTTT.

The chain employs TRBV5-4 and TRBJ1-2, with D hard to call. The CDR3 has 13 amino acids. CDR1 and CDR2 (germline): SGHNT, YYREEE (reference sequence). Between the trimmed V and J ends, which lost 4 bases and 4 bases, there was a span of 11 bases. The CDR3 is CASSPQVGYGYTF. CDR3 DNA: TGTGCCAGCAGCCCTCAGGTGGGCTATGGCTACACCTTC.

This clone occurred a few times. V and J are TRBV30 and TRBJ1-1; D ambiguous. Germline loops: CDR1 GTSNPN, CDR2 SVGIG (reference sequence). The CDR3 totals 11 residues. V lost 1 base to trimming and J lost 10 bases, with 10 bases between them. For the CDR3, the DNA is TGTGCCTGGAGTGGGACGGTGACAGCTTTCTTT. Encoded protein: CAWSGTVTAFF.

In its sample, this clone was seen a few times. The chain uses TRBV25-1 and TRBJ2-1, with TRBD1 identical over 8 bases. Germline V CDR1 and CDR2: MGHDK, SYGVNS. The CDR3 runs 12 residues. V was clipped by 6 bases and J by 10 bases; unmatched bases: 5. CDR3: CASSRGRDEQFF. CDR3 DNA: TGTGCCAGCAGCAGGGGGCGAGACGAGCAGTTCTTC.

The rearrangement uses TRBV5-1 and TRBJ1-3; no reliable D call. Trimming took off 4 bases at V and 4 bases at J, with 12 bases between the two ends. Per the germline V gene, CDR1 is SGHRS and CDR2 is YFSETQ. This CDR3 contains 14 residues. For the CDR3, the DNA is TGCGCCAGCAGCCAAGGAGTTCCGGGAAACACCATATATTTT. Amino acid sequence: CASSQGVPGNTIYF.

The J gene is TRBJ2-5, the V gene TRBV11-2; 9 positions match TRBD2. Per germline, CDR1 SGHAT and CDR2 FQNNGV. The CDR3 has 15 amino acids. The junction had 2 bases not matched to a gene; V was cut back by 3 bases and J by 0 bases. The CDR3 coding sequence is TGTGCCAGCAGCTTCCTAGCGGGGAACCAAGAGACCCAGTACTTC. Its protein product is CASSFLAGNQETQYF.

The chain carries TRBV30 and TRBJ2-3; D ambiguous. CDR1 and CDR2 from the germline V gene are GTSNPN and SVGIG (reference sequence). This CDR3 spans 14 amino acids. V lost 5 bases to trimming and J lost 4 bases, with 16 bases between them. As DNA, the CDR3 is TGTGCCTGGGGGTCTCTTTGGAACCCAGATACGCAGTATTTT. Translation gives CAWGSLWNPDTQYF.

The rearrangement links TRBV2 to TRBJ2-5, with D unresolved. V was cut by 6 bases and J by 1 base, with 9 bases left in between. CDR3 length: 13 amino acids. CDR1 is SNHLY, CDR2 FYNNEI, per germline. CDR3: CASSPSLQETQYF. The CDR3 DNA sequence: TGTGCCAGCAGCCCCTCCCTCCAAGAGACCCAGTACTTC. Based on the CDR3 plus reference TRBV2 and TRBJ2-5, the full variable domain is EPEVTQTPSHQVTQMGQEVILRCVPISNHLYFYWYRQILGQKVEFLVSFYNNEISEKSEIFDDQFSVERPDGSNFTLKIRSTKLEDSAMYFCASSPSLQETQYFGPGTRLLVL.

The chain has TRBV29-1 and TRBJ2-7; 12 nucleotides line up with TRBD1. The CDR3 has 14 residues. The V and J ends lost 3 bases and 6 bases, in that order; junction bases with no gene match: 6. The germline V gene encodes CDR1 SQVTM and CDR2 ANQGSEA. The CDR3 region is CSVDGGQGALEQYF. The CDR3 DNA reads TGCAGCGTTGATGGGGGACAGGGGGCGCTCGAGCAGTACTTC.

V is TRBV19 and J is TRBJ2-7, with 10 bases aligning to TRBD1. The J call is uncertain, as TRBJ2-1 better fits the DNA end. Germline lookup yields CDR1 LNHDA and CDR2 SQIVND (reference sequence). The CDR3 covers 16 residues. The DNA of the CDR3 is TGTGCCAGTAGTATTCAGCGTGGGACAGGGGTAAGACAGCAGTTCTTC. This encodes CASSIQRGTGVRQQFF.

This clone has more than one count but fewer than ten. The rearrangement links TRBV5-1 to TRBJ2-4; D is possibly TRBD1 (6 bases). The V end was cut by 4 bases, the J end by 5 bases, with 7 bases between. The germline V gene encodes CDR1 SGHRS and CDR2 YFSETQ. The CDR3 extends over 12 amino acids. CDR3 nucleotides: TGCGCCAGCAGCCGGACAGAAAACATTCAGTACTTC. It specifies CASSRTENIQYF.

The chain employs TRBV30 and TRBJ2-3, with a tentative D call TRBD1 (5 bases). CDR1 GTSNPN and CDR2 SVGIG come from the germline V gene (reference sequence). Trimming pared 8 bases from V and 2 bases from J, leaving 17 bases between. This CDR3 has 14 residues. The CDR3 here is CAREEQGFTDTQYF. CDR3 nucleotide sequence: TGTGCCAGAGAGGAGCAGGGTTTCACAGATACGCAGTATTTT.

The CDR3 loop is CSVDRGWTDTQYF. In nucleotides, the CDR3 is TGCAGCGTTGACAGGGGATGGACAGATACGCAGTATTTT. The rearrangement uses TRBV29-1 and TRBJ2-3, with D tentatively TRBD1 (6 bases). Trimming cost V 3 bases and J 3 bases, with 10 bases left between them. Germline lookup yields CDR1 SQVTM and CDR2 ANQGSEA. This CDR3 is 13 amino acids long.

The rearrangement joins TRBV5-1 to TRBJ2-1; D is uncertain. V was trimmed by 0 bases and J by 7 bases, leaving 8 bases between them. The CDR3 runs to 13 residues. From germline, CDR1 is SGHRS and CDR2 YFSETQ. The CDR3 coding sequence is TGCGCCAGCAGCTTGGCCCCTCTTAATGAGCAGTTCTTC. It yields the protein CASSLAPLNEQFF.

V and J are TRBV13 and TRBJ2-3; 9 nucleotides line up with TRBD2. Germline values: CDR1 PRHDT, CDR2 FYEKMQ (reference sequence). V shed 3 bases and J 5 bases; nucleotides not matched to a gene: 6. This CDR3 has 15 amino acids. The CDR3 sequence is CASSFPSGVKDTQYF. In DNA, the CDR3 is TGTGCCAGCAGCTTCCCTAGCGGGGTTAAAGATACGCAGTATTTT.

About this clone itself: The junction does not match germline at one end; this may be a read error. The rearrangement joins TRBV6-5 to TRBJ2-3, with D possibly being TRBD1 (6 bases). In germline, CDR1 is MNHEY, CDR2 SVGAGI. This CDR3 has 14 residues. CDR3 coding DNA: TGTGCCATCAGTGAGGCAGGGGACACAGATACGCAGTATTTT. It is translated as CAISEAGDTDTQYF.

The chain combines TRBV27 with TRBJ1-2, with D perhaps TRBD1 (5 bases). The CDR3 extends over 16 amino acids. V dropped 6 bases and J dropped 8 bases, with 25 bases sitting between them. From germline, CDR1 is MNHEY and CDR2 SMNVEV (reference sequence). The CDR3 region has the DNA TGTGCCAGCAGCCAGGGATCCTTATCCAAAAGTCAAGGCTACACCTTC. It yields the protein CASSQGSLSKSQGYTF.

V and J are TRBV30 and TRBJ2-2, with 9 bases aligning to TRBD1. The CDR3 sequence is 13 residues long. The junction had 5 bases not matched to a gene; V was cut back by 5 bases and J by 7 bases. CDR1 and CDR2 (germline): GTSNPN, SVGIG (reference sequence). CDR3 sequence (DNA): TGTGCCTGGGGGACAGGGAGAGTCGGGGAGCTGTTTTTT. Translation gives CAWGTGRVGELFF.

This clone occurred a few times. The chain is built from TRBV21-1 and TRBJ2-4. TRBV21-1 is a pseudogene. The CDR3 is 16 residues long. The CDR3 loop is CASSKGKGLAKNIQYF. The CDR3 DNA reads as TGTGCCAGCAGCAAAGGCAAGGGATTAGCCAAAAACATTCAGTACTTC.

The J gene is TRBJ2-5, the V gene TRBV30; TRBD2 matches at 8 bases. Germline V gives CDR1 GTSNPN, CDR2 SVGIG (reference sequence). This CDR3 contains 14 residues. J lost 5 bases, V lost 2 bases, and 7 bases had no gene match. The CDR3, as DNA: TGTGCCTGGAGTCCGGGGGGGCCGTTGGAGACCCAGTACTTC. It specifies CAWSPGGPLETQYF.

The CDR3 loop reads CAWSVGQGSSYGYTF. CDR3 DNA: TGTGCCTGGAGTGTGGGACAGGGCTCGAGCTATGGCTACACCTTC. The rearrangement uses TRBV30 and TRBJ1-2, with TRBD1 identical over 9 bases. Unmatched junction bases numbered 6, after V lost 0 bases and J lost 4 bases. The germline gives CDR1 GTSNPN, CDR2 SVGIG (reference sequence). This CDR3 is built from 15 residues.

V usage is TRBV5-4 and J usage is TRBJ1-2; TRBD1 is a possible D gene (6 bases). The germline V gene encodes CDR1 SGHNT and CDR2 YYREEE (reference sequence). The CDR3 loop spans 15 amino acids. V shed 2 bases and J shed 4 bases, with 15 bases lying between them. DNA for the CDR3: TGTGCCAGCAGCTTAAGGGGGACCAGGGGCTATGGCTACACCTTC. Its protein is CASSLRGTRGYGYTF.

In this sample, this clone turned up once. Distinct nucleotide sequences in the sample also encode this CDR3. The chain links TRBV29-1 to TRBJ1-5; D gene uncertain. This CDR3 spans 12 amino acids. V shed 7 bases and J shed 0 bases, with 7 bases lying between them. The germline CDR1 and CDR2 sequences are SQVTM and ANQGSEA. DNA for the CDR3: TGCAGCGCGGCAGGTAGCAATCAGCCCCAGCATTTT. This encodes CSAAGSNQPQHF.

This clone was observed a few times. This chain connects TRBV11-2 to TRBJ2-5, with unresolved D. Germline CDR1 and CDR2: SGHAT and FQNNGV. The CDR3 length is 13 residues. Trimming left V 4 bases short and J 5 bases short, with 11 bases between. CDR3: CASSSFIFETQYF. The CDR3 DNA reads TGTGCCAGCAGCTCATTCATATTCGAGACCCAGTACTTC.